The rows below give T cell receptor beta chains drawn from one sample of a study of blood T cell repertoires in COVID-19. Measured with immunoSEQ multiplex PCR; TCRdb has only the in-frame clones, and not every one. The sample lists 250,000 to 300,000 clones, 70% to 90% occurring once. The sequencing sample was made of peripheral blood. Receptors were obtained from a man between 18 and 35 years old with active or convalescent COVID-19. Each CDR3 is given without its conserved first and last residue. The order of the fields is V gene, J gene, D gene, CDR3 protein. The D gene is left open where the match is weak.

>TRBV24-1|TRBJ1-5|-
ATSDAQGGNQPQH
>TRBV7-8|TRBJ2-7|-
ASSLQDYLYEQY
>TRBV30|TRBJ2-6|-
AWSVIFGANVLT
>TRBV6-5|TRBJ1-5|TRBD1
ASRATGEVQPQH
>TRBV28|TRBJ1-5|-
ASSPPDRYQPQH
>TRBV3-1/TRBV3-2|TRBJ2-5|-
ASMAGNMVETQY
>TRBV11-2|TRBJ2-7|-
ASNGGSYEQY
>TRBV10-3|TRBJ1-2|TRBD1
AIRGQGDYGYT
>TRBV27|TRBJ2-2|TRBD2
ASSLSGLGRGGRTGELF
>TRBV7-9|TRBJ1-6|-
ASGGENSPLH
>TRBV3-1/TRBV3-2|TRBJ1-3|-
ASSPTEGGLNTIY
>TRBV11-3|TRBJ2-5|-
ASSETPTGQETQY
>TRBV19|TRBJ1-4|-
ASSITGGEDEKLF
>TRBV3-1/TRBV3-2|TRBJ2-1|-
ASSQSPRYNEQF
>TRBV2|TRBJ2-1|TRBD1
ASIGPGTAYNEQF
>TRBV5-1|TRBJ2-7|TRBD2
ASRRGLDSYEQY
>TRBV6-2/TRBV6-3|TRBJ2-7|-
ASSYSSRGLAKYEQY
>TRBV5-1|TRBJ1-1|TRBD1
ASSPGQGALEAF
>TRBV2|TRBJ2-1|-
ASSDRVPGNEQF
>TRBV27|TRBJ2-5|-
ASSLGPWSGETQY
>TRBV19|TRBJ1-3|-
ASGGADLSGNTIY
>TRBV9|TRBJ2-1|-
ASNDNYNEQF
>TRBV5-5|TRBJ1-4|-
ASSHPGKQNEKLF
>TRBV10-3|TRBJ2-7|TRBD2
AISKTSGRTSRYEQY
>TRBV30|TRBJ2-5|-
AWSLSVTQY
>TRBV27|TRBJ2-3|-
ASSLRRVGDTQY
>TRBV11-1|TRBJ2-3|-
ATAIKEGQY
>TRBV19|TRBJ1-5|-
ATAVDSYNQPQH
>TRBV9|TRBJ1-5|-
ASSPQGGDNQPQH
>TRBV5-4|TRBJ1-4|-
ASSLAGLHEKLF
>TRBV11-3|TRBJ2-7|-
ASSSGQSEQY
>TRBV18|TRBJ1-4|-
ACTREREKLF
>TRBV6-4|TRBJ2-1|-
ASSERLGQNNEQF
>TRBV28|TRBJ1-1|-
ASTEKDSLPF
>TRBV5-1|TRBJ2-7|-
ASSPKGGPPYEQY
>TRBV5-1|TRBJ2-7|TRBD2
ASSLEGSGTYEQY
>TRBV29-1|TRBJ2-3|TRBD2
SVEIVAGVMGDTQY
>TRBV6-6|TRBJ1-2|TRBD1
ASSTDRDVSYGYT
>TRBV19|TRBJ1-4|-
ASRGRDNEKLF
>TRBV6-7|TRBJ2-7|TRBD1
ASSPLRGRPYEQY
>TRBV6-5|TRBJ2-7|TRBD2
ASSYSYLAGAGEQY
>TRBV4-3|TRBJ2-7|-
ASSQDRSYEQY
>TRBV6-5|TRBJ2-7|TRBD1
ASKWTGVLDEQY
>TRBV11-2|TRBJ2-7|-
ASSYGSRYEQY
>TRBV5-4|TRBJ2-1|-
ASSFPAGQDHEQF
>TRBV21-1|TRBJ1-2|-
ASSFRDRYYGYT
>TRBV28|TRBJ1-2|-
ASLGANYGYT
>TRBV7-2|TRBJ2-3|TRBD2
ASSLGLAGGTDTQY
>TRBV6-2/TRBV6-3|TRBJ2-7|-
ASSYPPGATKEQY
>TRBV6-5|TRBJ2-1|-
ASRGLAGDEQF
>TRBV2|TRBJ2-7|TRBD2
ASSLREVQY
>TRBV6-6|TRBJ2-2|-
ASSYRGRGAGGELF